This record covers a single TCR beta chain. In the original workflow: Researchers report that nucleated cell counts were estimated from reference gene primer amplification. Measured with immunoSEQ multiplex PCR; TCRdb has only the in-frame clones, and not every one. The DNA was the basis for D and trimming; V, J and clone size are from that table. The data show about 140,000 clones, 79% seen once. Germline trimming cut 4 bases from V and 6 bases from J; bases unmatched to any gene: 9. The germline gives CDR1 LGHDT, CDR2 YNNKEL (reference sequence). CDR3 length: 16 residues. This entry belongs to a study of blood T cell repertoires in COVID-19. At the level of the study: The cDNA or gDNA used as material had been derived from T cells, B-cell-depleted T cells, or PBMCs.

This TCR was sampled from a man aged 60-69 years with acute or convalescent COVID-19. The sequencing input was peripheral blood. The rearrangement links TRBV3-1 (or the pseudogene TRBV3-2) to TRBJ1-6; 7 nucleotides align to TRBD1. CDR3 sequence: CASSPQQGTANSPLHF. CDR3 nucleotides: TGTGCCAGCAGCCCCCAACAGGGGACGGCTAATTCACCCCTCCACTTT.